The 30 T cell receptor beta chains below were found in one sample sequenced in a study of T-cell reconstitution after alpha-beta-depleted transplantation in children. Molecular barcoding with unique molecular identifiers was used for the TCRbeta library. TCRdb used MiXCR to reprocess the PCR reads, holding one entry per CDR3 protein. The sample carries around 370,000 distinct CDR3 sequences, around a tenth recorded once. This material consisted of PBMCs from the stem cell graft donor, taken from the stem cell graft. These receptor sequences come from a human donor who donated a stem cell graft to a child with acute lymphoblastic leukemia.

In its sample, this clonotype was seen many times. The chain is built from TRBV4-1 and TRBJ2-7; the match to TRBD2 covers 8 bases. The trim removed 4 bases at V and 5 bases at J, leaving 10 bases unmatched. The V gene's germline CDR1 is MGHRA and CDR2 YSYEKL. This CDR3 comprises 15 residues. This CDR3 reads CASSPDSGTSDEQYF. Here the CDR3 DNA reads TGCGCCAGCAGCCCAGACTCCGGGACTAGTGACGAGCAGTACTTC.

V usage is TRBV4-2 and J usage is TRBJ2-1; D is undetermined. The germline V gene encodes CDR1 LGHNA and CDR2 YNFKEQ. The CDR3 runs to 14 residues. V gave up 1 base and J gave up 5 bases, with 9 bases separating them. The CDR3 spells CASSQARVDNEQFF. CDR3 DNA sequence: TGTGCCAGCAGCCAAGCCCGGGTGGACAATGAGCAGTTCTTC.

This clonotype was counted only a few times. The chain is built from TRBV7-9 and TRBJ1-6; 10 bases match TRBD1. The CDR3 runs 16 residues. Looked up from germline, CDR1 is SEHNR and CDR2 is FQNEAQ (reference sequence). Losses at the gene ends were 0 bases for V and 10 bases for J; bases not matched to a gene: 6. CDR3 sequence reads: CASSLAGQGVNSPLHF. The CDR3 DNA reads as TGTGCCAGCAGCTTAGCCGGACAGGGGGTGAACTCACCCCTCCACTTT.

The table lists this clonotype with a few counts. This chain uses TRBV4-2 with TRBJ2-1; 8 bases match TRBD2. The CDR3 is 15 residues long. Germline V gene sequence: CDR1 LGHNA, CDR2 YNFKEQ. After removal of 0 bases from V and 7 bases from J, the junction contained 5 bases not matched to a gene. Here the CDR3 DNA reads TGTGCCAGCAGCCAAGAGAGCGGGAGAGGGAATGAGCAGTTCTTC. Its protein product is CASSQESGRGNEQFF.

This clonotype appeared a few times. This chain joins TRBV5-1 and TRBJ2-7; TRBD2 is a possible D gene (5 bases). Germline CDR1 reads SGHRS; CDR2 reads YFSETQ. There are 13 residues in the CDR3. Trimming took 5 bases from V and 2 from J, leaving 11 bases between them. The CDR3 loop is CASRNDGTYEQYF. DNA of the CDR3: TGCGCCAGCAGAAATGACGGGACCTACGAGCAGTACTTC.

The table lists this clonotype with a few counts. The germline gene is not matched at one end of the junction; a read error may be the cause. V usage is TRBV5-1 and J usage is TRBJ2-7, with D perhaps matching TRBD1 or TRBD2 (7 bases each). The CDR3 loop spans 14 amino acids. Looked up from germline, CDR1 is SGHRS and CDR2 is YFSETQ. The CDR3, as DNA: TGCGCCAGCAGATTGGGAGGGGGCGGTGACGAGCAGTACTTC. Its protein is CASRLGGGGDEQYF.

This clonotype showed up just a few times. The gene calls are TRBV29-1 and TRBJ2-2; 8 bases agree with TRBD1. V trimming: 3 bases; J trimming: 6 bases; junction bases outside the gene matches: 12. Per germline, CDR1 SQVTM and CDR2 ANQGSEA. This CDR3 spans 16 amino acids. The CDR3 DNA reads as TGCAGCGTTGATGGTGACAGGGGCCCAGGGGCCGGGGAGCTGTTTTTT. The encoded protein is CSVDGDRGPGAGELFF.

On this clonotype itself: The junction does not match germline at one end; this may be a read error. V usage is TRBV5-1 and J usage is TRBJ2-1; no firm D call. The CDR3 has 14 amino acids. Per the germline V gene, CDR1 is SGHRS and CDR2 is YFSETQ. CDR3 bases: TGCGCCACCAGCTTGGTTATCCCTCACAATGAGCAGTTCTTC. As protein: CATSLVIPHNEQFF. Drawing the rest from reference TRBV5-1 and TRBJ2-1, the complete variable domain is KAGVTQTPRYLIKTRGQQVTLSCSPISGHRSVSWYQQTPGQGLQFLFEYFSETQRNKGNFPGRFSGRQFSNSRSEMNVSTLELGDSALYLCATSLVIPHNEQFFGPGTRLTVL.

This clonotype was observed a handful of times. Here the CDR3 reads CASSLASANTDTQYF. CDR3 nucleotides: TGCGCCAGCAGCTTGGCTTCTGCCAACACAGATACGCAGTATTTT. This sequence joins TRBV5-1 and TRBJ2-3, with D unclear. V gave up 0 bases and J gave up 2 bases, with 10 bases separating them. Per germline, CDR1 SGHRS and CDR2 YFSETQ. The CDR3 runs 15 residues. The full variable domain, rest sourced from reference TRBV5-1 and TRBJ2-3, is KAGVTQTPRYLIKTRGQQVTLSCSPISGHRSVSWYQQTPGQGLQFLFEYFSETQRNKGNFPGRFSGRQFSNSRSEMNVSTLELGDSALYLCASSLASANTDTQYFGPGTRLTVL.

A few counts support this clonotype. The V call is TRBV11-1, the J call TRBJ1-5, with 8 bases that match TRBD1. Germline values: CDR1 SGHAT, CDR2 FQDESV (reference sequence). The CDR3 runs 18 residues. V lost 5 bases and J lost 0; bases outside the gene matches: 12. In nucleotides, the CDR3 is TGTGCCAGCAGCCCCGGGACAGGTTTCTCGGATAGCAATCAGCCCCAGCATTTT. It specifies CASSPGTGFSDSNQPQHF.

This clonotype was counted a few times. This chain joins TRBV12-3 or TRBV12-4 and TRBJ2-7; 9 bases match TRBD2. This CDR3 is 14 amino acids long. The J segment lost 0 bases and the V segment lost 8 bases, leaving 5 bases of the junction unmatched. CDR3 nucleotides: TGTGCCAGCGCGACGACTAGCGGCTCCTACGAGCAGTACTTC. Translating it yields CASATTSGSYEQYF.

Ten or more counts support this clonotype. The genes are TRBV5-1 and TRBJ1-3, with a possible D match to TRBD1 (6 bases). The ends were cut back, 4 bases at V and 8 bases at J, with 13 bases in the middle. The CDR3 loop spans 13 amino acids. Germline CDR1 is SGHRS and CDR2 is YFSETQ. The CDR3 loop reads CASSVQGSDTIYF. The CDR3 nucleotides are TGCGCCAGCAGCGTACAGGGTTCCGACACCATATATTTT.

This clonotype was counted between two and nine times. J is TRBJ2-3 and V is TRBV12-3 or TRBV12-4; the D gene is possibly TRBD2 (7 bases). This CDR3 is 14 amino acids long. Trimming removed 7 bases at V and 4 bases at J, with 15 bases between. In nucleotides, the CDR3 is TGTGCCAGCACGAGACGGGGGGCGGCAGATACGCAGTATTTT. It yields the protein CASTRRGAADTQYF.

This clonotype appeared a few times. The chain is built from TRBV4-1 and TRBJ1-4; D call uncertain. Trimming took 5 bases from V and 4 from J, leaving 20 bases between them. The CDR3 has 17 residues. CDR1 and CDR2 (germline): MGHRA, YSYEKL. CDR3 protein: CASSSPLRGRINEKLFF. CDR3 sequence (DNA): TGCGCCAGCAGCTCCCCATTGCGGGGTCGTATTAATGAAAAACTGTTTTTT.

This clonotype has more than one count but fewer than ten. The chain has TRBV27 and TRBJ2-7, with 9 bases lining up with TRBD2. There are 15 residues in the CDR3. Germline CDR1 reads MNHEY; CDR2 reads SMNVEV (reference sequence). Losses at the gene ends were 5 bases for V and 3 bases for J; bases not matched to a gene: 8. CDR3 residues: CASSPSLAGIYEQYF. The CDR3 region has the DNA TGTGCCAGCAGTCCCAGCCTAGCGGGAATCTACGAGCAGTACTTC.

This clonotype turned up a few times. The chain uses TRBV6-6 and TRBJ2-7; unclear D gene. The V and J ends lost 4 bases and 5 bases respectively, with 12 bases between them. CDR1 is MNHNY and CDR2 is SVGAGI in the germline V gene (reference sequence). The CDR3 is 13 amino acids. This chain's CDR3 is CASSSSSLHEQYF. DNA of the CDR3: TGTGCCAGCAGTTCCAGTTCCCTCCACGAGCAGTACTTC.

This clonotype was counted a few times. The rearrangement joins TRBV11-2 to TRBJ2-3; 10 bases align to TRBD1. In germline, CDR1 is SGHAT, CDR2 FQNNGV. V dropped 4 bases and J dropped 3; count of bases not matched to a gene: 16. There are 19 residues in the CDR3. CDR3 protein: CASSSPREGQGPGTDTQYF. As DNA, the CDR3 is TGTGCCAGCAGCTCCCCACGAGAGGGACAGGGGCCAGGGACAGATACGCAGTATTTT.

The chain uses TRBV7-2 and TRBJ2-7; perhaps D is TRBD1 or TRBD2 (6 bases each). The germline V gene encodes CDR1 SGHTA and CDR2 FQGNSA. The CDR3 has 14 residues. Trimming cost V 7 bases and J 5 bases, with 18 bases left between them. The CDR3: CASIQGRGNDEQYF. The DNA of the CDR3 is TGTGCCAGCATCCAGGGGCGCGGGAACGACGAGCAGTACTTC. Filled out from reference TRBV7-2 and TRBJ2-7, the complete variable domain reads GAGVSQSPSNKVTEKGKDVELRCDPISGHTALYWYRQSLGQGLEFLIYFQGNSAPDKSGLPSDRFSAERTGGSVSTLTIQRTQQEDSAVYLCASIQGRGNDEQYFGPGTRLTVT.

This clonotype was counted between two and nine times. The chain is built from TRBV4-1 and TRBJ2-5; D is unresolved. The CDR3 loop spans 14 amino acids. The germline gives CDR1 MGHRA, CDR2 YSYEKL. Trimming pared 1 base from V and 2 bases from J, leaving 8 bases between. Here the CDR3 reads CASSQGFGQETQYF. For the CDR3, the DNA is TGCGCCAGCAGCCAAGGATTCGGTCAAGAGACCCAGTACTTC.

J is TRBJ2-1 and V is TRBV12-3 or TRBV12-4; 7 bases map to TRBD2. CDR3 length equals 13 residues. The J segment lost 8 bases and the V segment lost 6 bases, leaving 7 bases of the junction unmatched. Here the CDR3 reads CASSPTGGDEQFF. CDR3 in DNA: TGTGCCAGCAGCCCAACGGGAGGTGATGAGCAGTTCTTC.

The chain joins TRBV6-2 or TRBV6-3 to TRBJ2-7; weak D call: TRBD1 (5 bases). CDR3 length equals 14 residues. Germline V gene data show CDR1 as MNHEY and CDR2 as SVGEGT. The V end lost 5 bases, the J end lost 6 bases, and 17 bases lay between the germline ends. CDR3 region: CASSLTGYLSEQYF. Written as DNA, the CDR3 is TGTGCCAGCAGTCTAACAGGTTATCTCTCCGAGCAGTACTTC.

This chain links TRBV27 with TRBJ2-5, with 7 bases fitting TRBD1. Germline assignment: CDR1 MNHEY and CDR2 SMNVEV (reference sequence). Trimming took 5 bases from V and 4 from J; bases not matched to a gene: 10. The CDR3 length is 15 residues. CDR3 amino acids: CASSPRWTGLETQYF. CDR3 DNA sequence: TGTGCCAGCAGTCCACGGTGGACAGGATTAGAGACCCAGTACTTC.

This clonotype has at least ten counts. The rearrangement uses TRBV4-1 and TRBJ2-1; unclear D gene. V gave up 4 bases and J gave up 0 bases, with 7 bases separating them. CDR3 length equals 14 residues. CDR1 MGHRA and CDR2 YSYEKL come from the germline V gene. This chain's CDR3 is CASSPPSSYNEQFF. CDR3 nucleotide sequence: TGCGCCAGCAGCCCTCCTAGCTCCTACAATGAGCAGTTCTTC.

The rearrangement links TRBV10-3 to TRBJ2-5, with no clear D. V shed 6 bases and J shed 5 bases, with 19 bases lying between them. CDR3 size: 15 residues. Germline lookup yields CDR1 ENHRY and CDR2 SYGVKD. The CDR3 spells CAISGHAKGSETQYF. The DNA of the CDR3 is TGTGCCATCAGCGGGCATGCTAAGGGTTCGGAGACCCAGTACTTC.

CDR3 in amino acids: CASSLGAGEANEQFF. The CDR3 nucleotides are TGCGCCAGCAGCTTGGGGGCGGGAGAAGCCAATGAGCAGTTCTTC. This chain joins TRBV5-1 and TRBJ2-1; 7 nucleotides match TRBD2. The germline gives CDR1 SGHRS, CDR2 YFSETQ. The CDR3 extends over 15 amino acids. The V and J ends lost 0 bases and 6 bases, in that order; junction bases with no gene match: 6.

This clonotype has a handful of counts. The V call is TRBV2, the J call TRBJ1-5; 8 bases map to TRBD1. The CDR3 is made up of 17 amino acids. V dropped 4 bases and J dropped 8; count of bases not matched to a gene: 16. Per germline, CDR1 SNHLY and CDR2 FYNNEI. As DNA, the CDR3 is TGTGCCAGCAGTGTCCGAACAGGGGGGACCGGCGAGGAGCCCCAGCATTTT. Translation gives CASSVRTGGTGEEPQHF.

Only a few counts were recorded for this clonotype. The chain links TRBV7-9 to TRBJ1-1, with a tentative D call TRBD1 (6 bases). Germline assignment: CDR1 SEHNR and CDR2 FQNEAQ (reference sequence). This CDR3 is 16 amino acids long. V was shortened by 5 bases and J by 1 base, with 17 bases between the two germline ends. The CDR3 bases are TGTGCCAGCAGCCCACAGGGAGAGAAAGGGAACACTGAAGCTTTCTTT. As protein: CASSPQGEKGNTEAFF.

The V call is TRBV11-2, the J call TRBJ1-2; the D is unclear. The ends were cut back, 5 bases at V and 0 bases at J, with 10 bases in the middle. The CDR3 has 14 residues. In germline, CDR1 is SGHAT, CDR2 FQNNGV. The CDR3 DNA reads as TGTGCCAGCAGCCCAGTCCTAGCTAACTATGGCTACACCTTC. The encoded protein is CASSPVLANYGYTF.

This clonotype appeared a few times. The V call is TRBV28, the J call TRBJ1-2; D gene uncertain. The V end was cut by 2 bases, the J end by 5 bases, with 6 bases between. Germline assignment: CDR1 MDHEN and CDR2 SYDVKM. The CDR3 contains 12 residues. The CDR3 DNA reads TGTGCCAGCAGTTTAACGAAATATGGCTACACCTTC. It specifies CASSLTKYGYTF.

The chain has TRBV24-1 and TRBJ2-1; 11 nucleotides line up with TRBD1. Germline values: CDR1 KGHDR, CDR2 SFDVKD. The CDR3 runs to 16 residues. J was trimmed by 6 bases and V by 3 bases; bases with no gene match: 6. As DNA, the CDR3 is TGTGCCACCAGTGATCCCGGGACAGGGGGTTCCAATGAGCAGTTCTTC. As protein: CATSDPGTGGSNEQFF.